The clone carrying this T cell receptor (beta chain) was observed at least ten times. The diagnoses drew upon clinical symptoms, serum thyroxine and TRAb, thyroid ultrasound and orbital computed tomography. V trimming: 9 bases; J trimming: 1 base; junction bases outside the gene matches: 10. CDR1 is SNHLY and CDR2 is FYNNEI in the germline V gene. The CDR3 loop spans 15 amino acids. This record belongs to a study of T cells in Graves' hyperthyroidism and ophthalmopathy. Study-level background: Sampling of peripheral blood happened at initial diagnosis, prior to any treatment.

TCR beta CDR3 sequences were amplified from RNA transcripts. The TCR CDR3 first-round RT-PCR relied on the HTBI primer set. TCRdb re-called the multiplex PCR reads with MiXCR, one entry per CDR3 protein. The sample has 350,000 to 500,000 distinct CDR3 sequences, about an eighth seen once. The material sequenced was blood. This sequence originates from a woman between 18 and 30 years old with Graves' hyperthyroidism. This sequence joins TRBV2 and TRBJ1-1; TRBD1 matches 8 bases. CDR3 region: CASLPLTGGNTEAFF. The CDR3, as DNA: TGTGCCAGTTTACCATTAACAGGGGGGAACACTGAAGCTTTCTTT.